This T cell receptor (beta chain) was recorded in a study of T-cell reconstitution after alpha-beta-depleted transplantation in children. The TCRbeta library incorporated unique molecular identifiers. TCRdb itself ran the PCR reads through MiXCR, one entry per CDR3 protein. Of about 170,000 distinct CDR3 sequences in the sample, approximately 10% were seen once. The sample holds many counts of this clonotype. Its antigen is still unknown. Germline V gives CDR1 MGHRA, CDR2 YSYEKL. The length of the CDR3 is 16 residues. V was cut by 3 bases and J by 4 bases, with 18 bases left in between. Study-level points and caveats: Recipient T cells and thymic progenitors that survived gave rise to the high TCRbeta diversity observed at day 60 in some patients.

V gene TRBV4-1 combines with J gene TRBJ1-2, with D possibly matching TRBD1 (6 bases). The source material was PBMCs, sampled before TCRalphabeta/CD19-depleted stem cell transplant. The clonotype was recovered from a boy aged 2 to 10 with acute myeloid leukemia, due to receive a stem cell transplant. The CDR3 loop is CASSQEGGAVRYGYTF. The CDR3 nucleotides read TGCGCCAGCAGCCAGGAGGGGGGGGCGGTTCGCTATGGCTACACCTTC.